The rows below give T cell receptor beta chains drawn from one sample of a study of cytomegalovirus exposure and HLA in healthy donors. Generated by immunoSEQ multiplex PCR, the TCRdb table keeps only in-frame clones and is missing some. The sample shows some 80,000 clones, 65% to 80% of them seen only once. The sequenced sample consisted of PBMCs. All receptors come from a human donor in good health. Each CDR3 is given with its conserved first and last residue. Fields, in order: V gene, J gene, clone size, D gene, CDR3 protein, CDR3 DNA. D genes are given only for firm matches. Rows give clone size only sometimes, using once, few, many, or a class for an expanded clone.

TRBV2	TRBJ2-7	once	NA	CASRRITTSYEQYF	TGTGCCAGCAGGAGGATTACGACCTCCTACGAGCAGTACTTC
TRBV6-6	TRBJ2-4	NA	TRBD1	CASSYSIGTGENIQYF	TGTGCCAGCAGTTACTCGATAGGGACAGGCGAAAACATTCAGTACTTC
TRBV5-8	TRBJ1-4	NA	NA	CASSQGSATNEKLFF	TGTGCCAGCAGCCAGGGTAGTGCAACTAATGAAAAACTGTTTTTT
TRBV2	TRBJ1-5	NA	TRBD1	CASSVRQGWNQPQHF	TGTGCCAGCAGTGTGAGACAGGGATGGAATCAGCCCCAGCATTTT
TRBV13	TRBJ2-2	NA	TRBD2	CASSFGRRTSPRGRELFF	TGTGCCAGCAGCTTCGGCAGACGGACTAGCCCCCGCGGGAGGGAGCTGTTTTTT
TRBV6-6	TRBJ1-1	NA	TRBD1	CAGADRGGPEAFF	TGTGCCGGGGCGGACAGGGGAGGGCCTGAAGCTTTCTTT
TRBV15	TRBJ2-5	NA	TRBD2	CATSSRGGGETQYF	TGTGCCACCAGCAGCCGCGGGGGGGGAGAGACCCAGTACTTC
TRBV10-3	TRBJ2-7	NA	NA	CAISESLVGQNSYEQYF	TGTGCCATCAGTGAGTCCCTTGTAGGACAGAACTCCTACGAGCAGTACTTC
TRBV4-3	TRBJ2-1	many	TRBD1	CASSPLQGDEQFF	TGCGCCAGCAGCCCCCTCCAGGGGGATGAGCAGTTCTTC
TRBV9	TRBJ2-7	NA	TRBD2	CASSVGGGTYEQYF	TGTGCCAGCAGCGTAGGGGGGGGGACCTACGAGCAGTACTTC
TRBV5-4	TRBJ2-1	NA	TRBD2	CASSLVGVAGQFF	TGTGCCAGCAGCTTGGTCGGGGTAGCGGGGCAGTTCTTC
TRBV11-2	TRBJ2-2	NA	NA	CASSADTYTGELFF	TGTGCCAGCAGCGCGGACACCTACACCGGGGAGCTGTTTTTT
TRBV5-6	TRBJ2-1	once	TRBD2	CASSWGTSGGDEQFF	TGTGCCAGCAGCTGGGGGACTAGCGGGGGGGATGAGCAGTTCTTC
TRBV13	TRBJ2-1	NA	NA	CASSLGGGGGYNEQFF	TGTGCCAGCAGCTTAGGAGGGGGTGGGGGATACAATGAGCAGTTCTTC
TRBV7-2	TRBJ1-4	once	NA	CASTPGGGDEKLFF	TGTGCCAGCACCCCGGGAGGGGGGGACGAAAAACTGTTTTTT